Each of the 9 T cell receptor beta chains below was sequenced from the same sample in a study of T-cell reconstitution after alpha-beta-depleted transplantation in children. Unique molecular identifiers were used to barcode this TCRbeta library. TCRdb independently ran MiXCR on the PCR reads; one entry per CDR3 protein. The sample has tens of thousands of distinct CDR3 sequences, around a sixth seen once. Sample: PBMCs, mostly from graft donor cells, taken 180 days after TCRalphabeta/CD19-depleted stem cell transplant. Source of these receptors: a male patient between 2 and 9 years old who had a stem cell transplant for acute lymphoblastic leukemia, so the T cells may come from the graft donor.

V and J are TRBV11-2 and TRBJ1-1, with a tentative D call TRBD1 (5 bases). This CDR3 is built from 14 residues. V lost 3 bases and J lost 0, with 8 bases in between. The germline gives CDR1 SGHAT, CDR2 FQNNGV. CDR3 bases: TGTGCCAGCAGCTTTACAGGCATGAACACTGAAGCTTTCTTT. Translating it yields CASSFTGMNTEAFF. The full variable domain, completed using reference TRBV11-2 and TRBJ1-1, is EAGVAQSPRYKIIEKRQSVAFWCNPISGHATLYWYQQILGQGPKLLIQFQNNGVVDDSQLPKDRFSAERLKGVDSTLKIQPAKLEDSAVYLCASSFTGMNTEAFFGQGTRLTVV.

The chain carries TRBV20-1 and TRBJ2-3, with TRBD2 matching 8 bases. CDR1 is DFQATT and CDR2 is SNEGSKA in the germline V gene (reference sequence). The CDR3 is 17 amino acids. V gave up 1 base and J gave up 0 bases; unmatched junction bases: 9. The CDR3 loop reads CSARVPAGAFSTDTQYF. The CDR3 DNA follows: TGCAGTGCTAGAGTTCCAGCGGGGGCTTTTAGCACAGATACGCAGTATTTT.

The CDR3 DNA sequence: TGTGCCAGCAGTTACACGTCGGGGGCCCGCACAGATACGCAGTATTTT. Its protein is CASSYTSGARTDTQYF. The chain joins TRBV6-5 to TRBJ2-3; the D call may be TRBD1 or TRBD2 (6 bases each). The CDR3 loop spans 16 amino acids. CDR1 is MNHEY and CDR2 is SVGAGI in the germline V gene. V dropped 2 bases and J dropped 1 base, with 13 bases sitting between them.

This clonotype was counted only a few times. The chain uses TRBV7-2 and TRBJ2-7, with no clear D. Trimming cost V 1 base and J 2 bases, with 9 bases left between them. The V gene's germline CDR1 is SGHTA and CDR2 FQGNSA. The CDR3 length is 14 residues. The CDR3 sequence is CASSLGLQTYEQYF. The CDR3 DNA follows: TGTGCCAGCAGCTTAGGTCTCCAAACCTACGAGCAGTACTTC.

This clonotype was seen more than once but under ten times. The chain joins TRBV12-3 or TRBV12-4 to TRBJ1-6; D may be TRBD1 (5 bases). The CDR3 is 16 residues long. V lost 6 bases and J lost 3, with 15 bases in between. Written as DNA, the CDR3 is TGTGCCAGCAGCGTTAGAGGGGCCAGCTATAATTCACCCCTCCACTTT. This gives the protein CASSVRGASYNSPLHF.

This clonotype was found a few times. The chain links TRBV7-8 to TRBJ2-1; possible D gene TRBD2, 5 bases. The CDR3 runs to 14 residues. Germline lookup yields CDR1 SGHVS and CDR2 FQNEAQ. Trimming pared 8 bases from V and 6 bases from J, leaving 17 bases between. CDR3 DNA sequence: TGTGCCAGCTCTGACCCGGGGTTAAGCAATGAGCAGTTCTTC. This translates into CASSDPGLSNEQFF. Looking up the rest from reference TRBV7-8 and TRBJ2-1 gives the full variable domain: GAGVSQSPRYKVAKRGQDVALRCDPISGHVSLFWYQQALGQGPEFLTYFQNEAQLDKSGLPSDRFFAERPEGSVSTLKIQRTQQEDSAVYLCASSDPGLSNEQFFGPGTRLTVL.

This clonotype was seen at least ten times. The CDR3, as DNA: TGTGCCACCACCTCCACAGGGAGGGATCAGCCCCAGCATTTT. Protein: CATTSTGRDQPQHF. The chain uses TRBV10-3 and TRBJ1-5; weak D call: TRBD1 (6 bases). CDR1 is ENHRY and CDR2 is SYGVKD in the germline V gene. With 10 bases removed from V and 5 bases from J, the gap between germline ends came to 18 bases. The CDR3 is 14 residues long.

This rearrangement joins TRBV5-1 to TRBJ1-3, with 8 positions matching TRBD1. V gave up 4 bases and J gave up 6 bases; unmatched junction bases: 6. From germline, CDR1 is SGHRS and CDR2 YFSETQ. The CDR3 runs 14 residues. The DNA for the CDR3 is TGCGCCAGCAGCCTAGGGACAGGTGAAAACACCATATATTTT. As protein: CASSLGTGENTIYF.

This chain connects TRBV4-3 to TRBJ2-7, with D possibly TRBD1 on 5 matching bases. CDR1 is LGHNA and CDR2 is YSLEER in the germline V gene. This CDR3 is 16 amino acids long. Trimming took off 1 base at V and 5 bases at J, with 18 bases between the two ends. CDR3 in DNA: TGCGCCAGCAGCCAAGTAGCCTGGCCAGGGAATAACGAGCAGTACTTC. This translates into CASSQVAWPGNNEQYF.